Below, 28 T cell receptor beta chains from the same sample are listed, as sequenced in a study of T and B cells in COVID-19 patients. BIOMED2 TRB-A/B primer pools were used in multiplex TRB PCR. TCRdb reanalysed the multiplex PCR reads using MiXCR and keeps one entry per CDR3 protein. This table has 6,400 or so distinct CDR3 sequences, roughly 26% appearing once. TRB was amplified from approximately 250-480 ng of blood genomic DNA. Input material: blood. Receptors were obtained from a human donor with active COVID-19.

This clonotype was seen a few times. V usage is TRBV11-2 and J usage is TRBJ1-2; D unclear. CDR1 is SGHAT, CDR2 FQNNGV, per germline. Trimming pared 5 bases from V and 5 bases from J, leaving 15 bases between. The CDR3 is made up of 14 amino acids. The CDR3 region is CASSPFGSYYGYTF. As DNA, the CDR3 is TGTGCCAGCAGCCCCTTCGGCAGCTATTATGGCTACACCTTC.

This clonotype is classed as medium-sized (0.01 to 0.1%). This chain connects TRBV30 to TRBJ1-2; D gene uncertain. The CDR3 is 14 residues long. The germline CDR1 and CDR2 sequences are GTSNPN and SVGIG (reference sequence). V was shortened by 3 bases and J by 0 bases, with 11 bases between the two germline ends. The CDR3 DNA reads TGTGCCTGGAGGTTTACGGGAGCTAACTATGGCTACACCTTC. It encodes CAWRFTGANYGYTF.

Notes on this clonotype: Germline and junction disagree at one end, which may indicate a read error. This chain joins TRBV5-1 and TRBJ2-1, with 10 bases identical to TRBD1. The V gene's germline CDR1 is SGHRS and CDR2 YFSETQ. CDR3 size: 13 residues. The CDR3 sequence: CASSLGDRGEQFF. DNA for the CDR3: TGTGCCAGCAGCTTGGGGGACAGGGGTGAGCAGTTCTTC.

This clonotype was detected a few times. This sequence joins TRBV7-2 and TRBJ1-4; D possibly corresponds to TRBD1 (5 bases). From germline, CDR1 is SGHTA and CDR2 FQGNSA. Trimming removed 7 bases at V and 4 bases at J, with 10 bases between. The CDR3 covers 13 residues. CDR3 in DNA: TGTGCCAGCACCCAGACAGATAATGAAAAACTGTTTTTT. Its protein product is CASTQTDNEKLFF.

This clonotype qualifies as medium-sized (0.01 to 0.1%). This chain joins TRBV5-5 and TRBJ1-1; D possibly corresponds to TRBD1 (5 bases). The CDR3 is made up of 14 amino acids. The V end lost 3 bases, the J end lost 1 base, and 10 bases lay between the germline ends. In germline, CDR1 is SGHKS, CDR2 YYEKEE (reference sequence). Here the CDR3 reads CASSSGTENTEAFF. The CDR3 region has the DNA TGTGCCAGCAGCTCAGGGACGGAGAACACTGAAGCTTTCTTT. Using reference TRBV5-5 and TRBJ1-1 for the parts outside the CDR3, the full variable domain is DAGVTQSPTHLIKTRGQQVTLRCSPISGHKSVSWYQQVLGQGPQFIFQYYEKEERGRGNFPDRFSARQFPNYSSELNVNALLLGDSALYLCASSSGTENTEAFFGQGTRLTVV.

In the case of this clonotype: An end of the junction differs from the germline gene, which may be a read error. The chain is built from TRBV5-6 and TRBJ2-1; 9 bases are a match to TRBD2. The CDR3 contains 15 residues. Germline CDR1 reads SGHDT; CDR2 reads YYEEEE. This CDR3 is CASSAGGLSHNEQFF. In nucleotides, the CDR3 is TGCGCCAGCAGCGCGGGGGGGCTATCCCACAATGAGCAGTTCTTC.

By frequency in the sample, this clonotype is medium-sized (0.01 to 0.1%). The rearrangement links TRBV6-1 to TRBJ2-5; 7 bases align to TRBD1. Germline V gene lookup returns CDR1 MNHNS and CDR2 SASEGT. With V trimmed by 6 bases and J by 1 base, 14 bases remained unmatched. This CDR3 contains 17 residues. In nucleotides, the CDR3 is TGTGCCAGCAGGAATCACAGGGGATGGAGATTCCAAGAGACCCAGTACTTC. It is translated as CASRNHRGWRFQETQYF.

The chain joins TRBV2 to TRBJ1-6; D remains ambiguous. Trimming shortened V by 3 bases and J by 0 bases, and 6 bases separated the two germline ends. This CDR3 spans 15 amino acids. CDR1 is SNHLY, CDR2 FYNNEI, per germline. The CDR3 protein is CASSDLGSYNSPLHF. Here the CDR3 DNA reads TGTGCCAGCAGTGATCTAGGCTCCTATAATTCACCCCTCCACTTT. Together with reference TRBV2 and TRBJ1-6, the CDR3 gives the full variable domain: EPEVTQTPSHQVTQMGQEVILRCVPISNHLYFYWYRQILGQKVEFLVSFYNNEISEKSEIFDDQFSVERPDGSNFTLKIRSTKLEDSAMYFCASSDLGSYNSPLHFGNGTRLTVT.

V gene TRBV29-1 combines with J gene TRBJ1-6; no firm D call. Germline V gene lookup returns CDR1 SQVTM and CDR2 ANQGSEA. This CDR3 contains 11 residues. The CDR3 sequence: CRTNRNSPLHF. Written as DNA, the CDR3 is TGCAGGACGAACCGAAATTCACCCCTCCACTTT.

V is TRBV20-1 and J is TRBJ1-1; 10 bases map to TRBD1. This CDR3 is built from 12 residues. Germline V gene lookup returns CDR1 DFQATT and CDR2 SNEGSKA (reference sequence). The CDR3 sequence is CRAGQGDTEAFF. Written as DNA, the CDR3 is TGCAGGGCCGGACAGGGGGATACTGAAGCTTTCTTT.

By share, this clonotype ranks as medium-sized. V usage is TRBV18 and J usage is TRBJ2-1; 15 bases match TRBD2. The germline gives CDR1 KGHSH, CDR2 LQKENI. CDR3 length: 20 amino acids. J was trimmed by 0 bases and V by 5 bases; bases with no gene match: 11. DNA of the CDR3: TGTGCCAGCTCAACGGGACTAGCGGGGGGTCCTTCAAGCTCCTACAATGAGCAGTTCTTC. This encodes CASSTGLAGGPSSSYNEQFF.

V and J are TRBV6-5 and TRBJ1-5; 7 bases align to TRBD1. Germline values: CDR1 MNHEY, CDR2 SVGAGI. The CDR3 loop spans 13 amino acids. V was pared by 4 bases and J by 6 bases, with 3 bases of the junction left unmatched. In nucleotides, the CDR3 is TGTGCCAGCAGTTTAGGGGGCAGTCAGCCCCAGCATTTT. This gives the protein CASSLGGSQPQHF.

V is TRBV28 and J is TRBJ1-4; TRBD1 matches at 8 bases. CDR3 size: 16 residues. Germline lookup yields CDR1 MDHEN and CDR2 SYDVKM. With 1 base clipped from V and 7 bases from J, the junction kept 8 bases outside the gene matches. CDR3 nucleotide sequence: TGTGCCAGCAGTTTATCGCAGGGGGCGCGGGGTGAAAAACTGTTTTTT. Translated, it gives CASSLSQGARGEKLFF.

This clonotype is medium-sized (0.01 to 0.1%) in the sample. The chain combines TRBV15 with TRBJ1-4; D gene unclear. Deletions cut 0 bases from V and 3 bases from J, with 8 bases between. This CDR3 has 15 amino acids. Germline values: CDR1 LNHNV, CDR2 YYDKDF (reference sequence). This CDR3 is CATSRDLGANEKLFF. In DNA, the CDR3 is TGTGCCACCAGCAGAGATTTGGGTGCTAATGAAAAACTGTTTTTT.

V usage is TRBV5-1 and J usage is TRBJ2-5; perhaps TRBD2 as D (5 bases). Trimming pared 2 bases from V and 5 bases from J, leaving 10 bases between. CDR3 length: 13 amino acids. Germline V gene lookup returns CDR1 SGHRS and CDR2 YFSETQ. This chain's CDR3 is CASSLSGRETQYF. CDR3 sequence (DNA): TGCGCCAGCAGCTTAAGCGGACGGGAGACCCAGTACTTC.

This chain connects TRBV11-1 to TRBJ1-1, with D tentatively TRBD1 (5 bases). CDR3 length: 14 amino acids. V was cut by 2 bases and J by 5 bases, with 12 bases left in between. Germline CDR1 SGHAT, CDR2 FQDESV (reference sequence). CDR3 in amino acids: CASSLRGGLTEAFF. The CDR3 DNA sequence: TGTGCCAGCAGCTTAAGGGGCGGTCTTACTGAAGCTTTCTTT.

V gene TRBV18 combines with J gene TRBJ1-5; TRBD1 matches at 7 bases. J was trimmed by 4 bases and V by 3 bases; bases with no gene match: 0. The CDR3 is 13 residues long. In germline, CDR1 is KGHSH, CDR2 LQKENI. The CDR3 DNA follows: TGTGCCAGCTCACCGGACAGGAATCAGCCCCAGCATTTT. Its protein is CASSPDRNQPQHF.

The chain joins TRBV7-6 to TRBJ1-1, with D possibly TRBD1 on 6 matching bases. Deletions cut 5 bases from V and 4 bases from J, with 11 bases between. This CDR3 is built from 13 residues. Germline loops: CDR1 SGHVS, CDR2 FNYEAQ. CDR3 sequence reads: CASSKGGPTEAFF. The CDR3 region has the DNA TGTGCCAGCAGCAAAGGGGGTCCCACTGAAGCTTTCTTT.

This clonotype has just a few counts. The J gene is TRBJ1-1, the V gene TRBV6-1, with D hard to call. Germline V gene sequence: CDR1 MNHNS, CDR2 SASEGT. The CDR3 has 13 amino acids. The V end lost 6 bases, the J end lost 4 bases, and 12 bases lay between the germline ends. CDR3 nucleotide sequence: TGTGCCAGCAGCTGGGGTGTGGGCACTGAAGCTTTCTTT. It yields the protein CASSWGVGTEAFF.

The chain is built from TRBV11-1 and TRBJ2-1, with 12 bases that match TRBD1. Germline-derived CDR1 and CDR2 are SGHAT and FQDESV (reference sequence). The CDR3 has 15 residues. V lost 5 bases to trimming and J lost 12 bases; unmatched junction nucleotides: 11. CDR3 region: CASSLPRGQGAAQFF. The CDR3 coding sequence is TGTGCCAGCAGCCTACCCCGGGGACAGGGGGCTGCGCAGTTCTTC.

The gene calls are TRBV7-3 and TRBJ2-3, with a tentative D call TRBD1 (5 bases). The CDR3 length is 15 residues. CDR1 and CDR2 (germline): SGHTA, FQGTGA. V gave up 2 bases and J gave up 5 bases, with 14 bases separating them. CDR3 loop: CASSLQGGAIDTQYF. The CDR3 coding sequence is TGTGCCAGCAGCTTACAAGGTGGGGCTATAGATACGCAGTATTTT.

This clonotype qualifies as medium-sized. The chain joins TRBV27 to TRBJ2-6, with 7 bases aligning to TRBD1. The V segment lost 0 bases and the J segment 7 bases; nucleotides outside the gene matches: 9. Germline CDR1 is MNHEY and CDR2 is SMNVEV (reference sequence). This CDR3 comprises 17 residues. CDR3 loop: CASSLSLGQAGANVLTF. The CDR3 DNA reads as TGTGCCAGCAGTTTATCTCTCGGACAGGCGGGTGCCAACGTCCTGACTTTC.

This clonotype is medium-sized within its sample. The CDR3 bases are TGTGCCAGTAGTATCGGGCAGGGGACTGAAGCTTTCTTT. Encoded protein: CASSIGQGTEAFF. V usage is TRBV19 and J usage is TRBJ1-1; D might be TRBD1 (6 bases). V lost 3 bases, J lost 5 bases, and 10 bases lay in between. This CDR3 is 13 amino acids long. Germline V gene data show CDR1 as LNHDA and CDR2 as SQIVND (reference sequence).

This clonotype qualifies as medium-sized. The J gene is TRBJ2-3, the V gene TRBV6-5; 7 bases line up with TRBD1. After removal of 5 bases from V and 0 bases from J, the junction contained 8 bases not matched to a gene. CDR1 is MNHEY, CDR2 SVGAGI, per germline. This CDR3 is built from 16 residues. The DNA for the CDR3 is TGTGCCAGCAGTAGGACAGGAAGGACTAGCACAGATACGCAGTATTTT. It codes for CASSRTGRTSTDTQYF.

This chain connects TRBV19 to TRBJ2-5; 12 bases are shared with TRBD2. The CDR3 consists of 14 residues. Per the germline V gene, CDR1 is LNHDA and CDR2 is SQIVND (reference sequence). The ends lost 6 bases at V and 4 bases at J; junction bases unmatched: 3. The CDR3 reads CASRASGGGETQYF. The DNA of the CDR3 is TGTGCCAGTAGGGCTAGCGGGGGGGGAGAGACCCAGTACTTC.

This chain uses TRBV5-5 with TRBJ2-3; the D gene is possibly TRBD2 (7 bases). CDR1 SGHKS and CDR2 YYEKEE come from the germline V gene (reference sequence). V gave up 0 bases and J gave up 2 bases, with 16 bases separating them. The CDR3 contains 17 residues. The CDR3 region has the DNA TGTGCCAGCAGCTTGGGGGGGGGGGCGCCCCCCACAGATACGCAGTATTTT. Encoded protein: CASSLGGGAPPTDTQYF.

The V and J genes are TRBV20-1 and TRBJ1-6; 7 bases line up with TRBD1. The CDR3 sequence is 14 residues long. The V gene end was trimmed by 1 base and the J gene end by 5 bases; junction bases not matched to a gene: 2. Germline CDR1 is DFQATT and CDR2 is SNEGSKA (reference sequence). In DNA, the CDR3 is TGCAGTGCTAGAGGGACAGGAGATAATTCACCCCTCCACTTT. The encoded protein is CSARGTGDNSPLHF.

By frequency in the sample, this clonotype is medium-sized (0.01 to 0.1%). The chain combines TRBV18 with TRBJ2-1, with no clear D. Germline V gives CDR1 KGHSH, CDR2 LQKENI. The CDR3 totals 14 residues. V was clipped by 2 bases and J by 1 base, with 6 bases between them. The CDR3 loop reads CASSPTQSYNEQFF. The CDR3 region has the DNA TGTGCCAGCTCACCAACCCAGTCCTACAATGAGCAGTTCTTC.